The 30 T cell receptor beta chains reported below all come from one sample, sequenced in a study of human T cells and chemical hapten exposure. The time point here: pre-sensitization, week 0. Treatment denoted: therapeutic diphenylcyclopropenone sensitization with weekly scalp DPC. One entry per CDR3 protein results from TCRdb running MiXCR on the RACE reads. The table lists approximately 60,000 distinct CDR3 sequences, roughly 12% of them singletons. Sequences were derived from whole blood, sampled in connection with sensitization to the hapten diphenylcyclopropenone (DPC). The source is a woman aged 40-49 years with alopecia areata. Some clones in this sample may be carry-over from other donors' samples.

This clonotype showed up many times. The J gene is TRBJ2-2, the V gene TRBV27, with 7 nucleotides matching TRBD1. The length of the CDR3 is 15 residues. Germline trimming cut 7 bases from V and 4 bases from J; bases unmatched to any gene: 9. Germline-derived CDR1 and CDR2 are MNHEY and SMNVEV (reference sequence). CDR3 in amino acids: CASITFAGGTGELFF. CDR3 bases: TGTGCCAGCATTACGTTCGCAGGGGGCACCGGGGAGCTGTTTTTT.

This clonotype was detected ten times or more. DNA for the CDR3: TGTGCCTGGACTAGCGGGAGTTCCTACGAGCAGTACTTC. The encoded protein is CAWTSGSSYEQYF. The chain recombines TRBV30 with TRBJ2-7, with TRBD2 matching over 10 bases. J was trimmed by 1 base and V by 4 bases; bases with no gene match: 1. CDR3 length: 13 amino acids. CDR1 and CDR2 from the germline V gene are GTSNPN and SVGIG (reference sequence).

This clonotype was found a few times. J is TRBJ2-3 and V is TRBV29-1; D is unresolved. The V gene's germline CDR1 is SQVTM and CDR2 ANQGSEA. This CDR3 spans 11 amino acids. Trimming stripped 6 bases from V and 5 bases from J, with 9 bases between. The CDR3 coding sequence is TGCAGCGTCAACCACGGAGATACGCAGTATTTT. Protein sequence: CSVNHGDTQYF.

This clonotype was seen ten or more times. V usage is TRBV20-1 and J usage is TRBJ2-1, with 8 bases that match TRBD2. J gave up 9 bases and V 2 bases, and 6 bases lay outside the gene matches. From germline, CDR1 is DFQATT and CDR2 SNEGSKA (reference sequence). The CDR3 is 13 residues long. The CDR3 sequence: CSARSGSFGEQFF. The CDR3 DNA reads TGCAGTGCTAGAAGCGGGAGCTTTGGTGAGCAGTTCTTC.

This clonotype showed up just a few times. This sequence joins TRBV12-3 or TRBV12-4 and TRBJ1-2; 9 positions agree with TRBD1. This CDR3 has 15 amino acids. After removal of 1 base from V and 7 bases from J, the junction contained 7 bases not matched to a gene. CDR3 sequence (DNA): TGTGCCAGCAGTTTAGAGATACAGGGGGCGAGTGGCTACACCTTC. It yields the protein CASSLEIQGASGYTF.

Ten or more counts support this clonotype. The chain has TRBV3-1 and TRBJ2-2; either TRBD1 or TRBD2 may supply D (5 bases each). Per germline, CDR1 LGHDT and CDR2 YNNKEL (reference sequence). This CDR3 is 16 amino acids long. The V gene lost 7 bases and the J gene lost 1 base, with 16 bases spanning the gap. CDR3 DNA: TGTGCCAGCAACCCCACAACGAGGGGGAACACCGGGGAGCTGTTTTTT. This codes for CASNPTTRGNTGELFF.

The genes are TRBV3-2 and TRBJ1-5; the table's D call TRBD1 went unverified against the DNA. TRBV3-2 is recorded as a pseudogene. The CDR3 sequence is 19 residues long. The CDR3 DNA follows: TGTGCCAGCAGCCCATACCCATCGTTGCAGCGGACAGCCAATCAGCCCCAGCATTTT. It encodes CASSPYPSLQRTANQPQHF.

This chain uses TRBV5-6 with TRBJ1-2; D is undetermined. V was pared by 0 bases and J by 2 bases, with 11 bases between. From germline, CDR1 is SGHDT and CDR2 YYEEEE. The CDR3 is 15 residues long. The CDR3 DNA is TGTGCCAGCAGCTTGGGGGCGGGCGGAAACTATGGCTACACCTTC. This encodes CASSLGAGGNYGYTF.

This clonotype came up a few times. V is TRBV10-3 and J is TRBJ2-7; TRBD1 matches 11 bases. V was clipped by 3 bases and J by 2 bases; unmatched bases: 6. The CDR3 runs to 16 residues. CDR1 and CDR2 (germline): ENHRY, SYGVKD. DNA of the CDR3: TGTGCCATCAGTGACCAGGGACAGGGGGGAGCCTACGAGCAGTACTTC. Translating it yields CAISDQGQGGAYEQYF.

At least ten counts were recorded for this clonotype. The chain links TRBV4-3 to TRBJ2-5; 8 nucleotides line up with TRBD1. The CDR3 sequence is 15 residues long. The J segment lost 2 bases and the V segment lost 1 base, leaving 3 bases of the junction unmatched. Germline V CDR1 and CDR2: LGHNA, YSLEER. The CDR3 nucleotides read TGCGCCAGCAGCCAAGGCAGGACAGGGCAAGAGACCCAGTACTTC. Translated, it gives CASSQGRTGQETQYF.

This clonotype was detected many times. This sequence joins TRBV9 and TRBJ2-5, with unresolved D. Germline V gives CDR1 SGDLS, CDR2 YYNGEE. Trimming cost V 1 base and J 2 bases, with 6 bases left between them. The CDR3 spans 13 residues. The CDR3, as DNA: TGTGCCAGCAGCGTATACGTACAAGAGACCCAGTACTTC. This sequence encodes CASSVYVQETQYF.

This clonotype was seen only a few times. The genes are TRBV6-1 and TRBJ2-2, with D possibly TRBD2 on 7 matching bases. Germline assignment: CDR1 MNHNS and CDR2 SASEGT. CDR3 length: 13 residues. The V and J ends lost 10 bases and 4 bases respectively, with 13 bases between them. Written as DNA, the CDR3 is TGTGCCATCCGGGGGGCCGGCACCGGGGAGCTGTTTTTT. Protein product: CAIRGAGTGELFF.

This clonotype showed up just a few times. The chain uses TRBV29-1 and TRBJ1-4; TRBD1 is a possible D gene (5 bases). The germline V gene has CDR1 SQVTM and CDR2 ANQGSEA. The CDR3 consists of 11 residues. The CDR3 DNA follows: TGCACCGGGACCCGGGGTGAAAAACTGTTTTTT. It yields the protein CTGTRGEKLFF. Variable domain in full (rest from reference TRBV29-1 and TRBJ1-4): SAVISQKPSRDICQRGTSLTIQCQVDSQVTMMFWYRQQPGQSLTLIATANQGSEATYESGFVIDKFPISRPNLTFSTLTVSNMSPEDSSIYLCTGTRGEKLFFGSGTQLSVL.

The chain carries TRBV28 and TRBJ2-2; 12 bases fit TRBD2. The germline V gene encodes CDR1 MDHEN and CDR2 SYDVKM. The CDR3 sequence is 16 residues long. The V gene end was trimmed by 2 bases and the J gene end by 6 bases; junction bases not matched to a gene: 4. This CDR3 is CASSLLGLAGPGELFF. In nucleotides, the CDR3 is TGTGCCAGCAGTTTACTCGGACTAGCGGGACCCGGGGAGCTGTTTTTT. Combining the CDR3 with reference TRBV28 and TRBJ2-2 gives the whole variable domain DVKVTQSSRYLVKRTGEKVFLECVQDMDHENMFWYRQDPGLGLRLIYFSYDVKMKEKGDIPEGYSVSREKKERFSLILESASTNQTSMYLCASSLLGLAGPGELFFGEGSRLTVL.

The CDR3 loop is CASSSGTGLVQFF. In DNA, the CDR3 is TGTGCCAGCAGCTCCGGGACAGGGCTGGTGCAGTTCTTC. The V gene is TRBV7-9, the J gene TRBJ2-1; 9 nucleotides line up with TRBD1. V was pared by 4 bases and J by 12 bases, with 7 bases of the junction left unmatched. The CDR3 is made up of 13 amino acids. In germline, CDR1 is SEHNR, CDR2 FQNEAQ (reference sequence).

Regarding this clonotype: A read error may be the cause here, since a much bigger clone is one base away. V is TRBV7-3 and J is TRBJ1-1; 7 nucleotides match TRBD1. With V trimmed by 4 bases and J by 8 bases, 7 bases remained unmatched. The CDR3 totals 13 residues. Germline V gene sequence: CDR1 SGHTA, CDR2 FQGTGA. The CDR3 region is CASSSTRDREAFF. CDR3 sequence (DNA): TGTGCCAGCAGCTCAACTAGGGACAGAGAAGCTTTCTTT.

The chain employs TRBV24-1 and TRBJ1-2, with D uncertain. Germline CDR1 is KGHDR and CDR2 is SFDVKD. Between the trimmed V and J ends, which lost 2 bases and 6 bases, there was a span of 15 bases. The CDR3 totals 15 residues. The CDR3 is CATSDSGRPADGYTF. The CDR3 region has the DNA TGTGCCACCAGTGATTCGGGCCGACCGGCGGATGGCTACACCTTC.

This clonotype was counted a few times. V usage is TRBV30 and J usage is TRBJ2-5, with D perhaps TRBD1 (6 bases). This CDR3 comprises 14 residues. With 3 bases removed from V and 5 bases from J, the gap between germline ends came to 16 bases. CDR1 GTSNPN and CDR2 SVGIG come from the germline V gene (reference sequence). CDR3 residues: CAWSPTNRAETQYF. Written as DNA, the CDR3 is TGTGCCTGGAGCCCCACAAACAGGGCGGAGACCCAGTACTTC. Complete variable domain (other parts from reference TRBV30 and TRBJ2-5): SQTIHQWPATLVQPVGSPLSLECTVEGTSNPNLYWYRQAAGRGLQLLFYSVGIGQISSEVPQNLSASRPQDRQFILSSKKLLLSDSGFYLCAWSPTNRAETQYFGPGTRLLVL.

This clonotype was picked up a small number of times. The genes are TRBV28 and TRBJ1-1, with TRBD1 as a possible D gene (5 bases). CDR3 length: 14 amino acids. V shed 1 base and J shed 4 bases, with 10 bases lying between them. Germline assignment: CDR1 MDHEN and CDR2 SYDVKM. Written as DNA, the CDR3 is TGTGCCAGCAGTTTATCCGGGACGCTCACTGAAGCTTTCTTT. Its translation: CASSLSGTLTEAFF.

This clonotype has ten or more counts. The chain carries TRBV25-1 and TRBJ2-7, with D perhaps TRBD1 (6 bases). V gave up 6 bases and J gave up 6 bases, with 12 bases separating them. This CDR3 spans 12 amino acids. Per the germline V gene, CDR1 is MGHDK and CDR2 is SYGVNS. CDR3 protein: CASSRTVSEQYF. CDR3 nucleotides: TGTGCCAGCAGCCGGACAGTCTCCGAGCAGTACTTC.

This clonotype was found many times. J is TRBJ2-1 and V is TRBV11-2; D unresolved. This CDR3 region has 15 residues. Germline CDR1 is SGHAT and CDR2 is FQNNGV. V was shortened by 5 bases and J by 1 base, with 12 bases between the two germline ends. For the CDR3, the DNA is TGTGCCAGCAGCCTCAACAGAGATTCCTACAATGAGCAGTTCTTC. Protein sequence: CASSLNRDSYNEQFF.

DNA of the CDR3: TGCAGCGCTAAGCCGTATCCGGATTACAATGAGCAGTTCTTC. It is translated as CSAKPYPDYNEQFF. The gene calls are TRBV29-1 and TRBJ2-1; D is unresolved. CDR1 and CDR2 from the germline V gene are SQVTM and ANQGSEA. The CDR3 consists of 14 residues. Trimming cost V 7 bases and J 4 bases, with 17 bases left between them.

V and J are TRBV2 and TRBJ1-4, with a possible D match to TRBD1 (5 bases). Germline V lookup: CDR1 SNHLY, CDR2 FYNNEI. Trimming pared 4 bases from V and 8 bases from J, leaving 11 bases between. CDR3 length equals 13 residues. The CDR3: CASSGGPREKLFF. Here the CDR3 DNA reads TGTGCCAGCAGTGGGGGCCCGAGGGAAAAACTGTTTTTT.

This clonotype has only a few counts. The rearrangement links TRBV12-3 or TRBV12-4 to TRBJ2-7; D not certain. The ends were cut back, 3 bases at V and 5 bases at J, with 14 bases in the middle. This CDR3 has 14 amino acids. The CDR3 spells CASSFFGVVNEQYF. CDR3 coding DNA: TGTGCCAGCAGTTTCTTTGGCGTAGTCAACGAGCAGTACTTC.

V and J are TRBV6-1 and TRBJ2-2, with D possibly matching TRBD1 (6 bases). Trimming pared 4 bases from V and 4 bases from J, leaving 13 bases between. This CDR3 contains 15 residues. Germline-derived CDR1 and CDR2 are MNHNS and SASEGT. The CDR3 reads CASSGATGGTGELFF. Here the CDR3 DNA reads TGTGCCAGCAGTGGAGCGACAGGAGGCACCGGGGAGCTGTTTTTT.

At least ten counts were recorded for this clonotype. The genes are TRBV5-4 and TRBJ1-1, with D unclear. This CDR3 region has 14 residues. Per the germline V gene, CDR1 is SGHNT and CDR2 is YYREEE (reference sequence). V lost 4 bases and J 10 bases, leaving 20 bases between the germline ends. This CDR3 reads CASSLLGGKARAFF. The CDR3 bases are TGTGCCAGCAGCCTGCTAGGAGGGAAGGCTCGAGCTTTCTTT.

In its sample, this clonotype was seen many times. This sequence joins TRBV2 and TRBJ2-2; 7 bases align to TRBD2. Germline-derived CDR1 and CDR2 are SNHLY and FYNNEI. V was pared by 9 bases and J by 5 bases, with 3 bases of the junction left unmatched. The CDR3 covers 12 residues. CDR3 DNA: TGTGCCAGTAACGGGGGGACCGGGGAGCTGTTTTTT. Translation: CASNGGTGELFF.

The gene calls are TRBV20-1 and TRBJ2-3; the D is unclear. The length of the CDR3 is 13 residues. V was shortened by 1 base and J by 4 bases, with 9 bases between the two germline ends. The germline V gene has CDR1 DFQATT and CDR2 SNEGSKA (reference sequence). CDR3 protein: CSARGGLADTQYF. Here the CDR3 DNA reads TGCAGTGCTAGAGGGGGTCTGGCAGATACGCAGTATTTT.

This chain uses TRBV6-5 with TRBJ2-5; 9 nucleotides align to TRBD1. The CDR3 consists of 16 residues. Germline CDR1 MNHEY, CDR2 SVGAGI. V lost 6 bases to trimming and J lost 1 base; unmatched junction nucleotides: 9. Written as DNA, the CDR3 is TGTGCCAGCAGAATAAACAGGGGGCCCCTCCAAGAGACCCAGTACTTC. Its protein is CASRINRGPLQETQYF.

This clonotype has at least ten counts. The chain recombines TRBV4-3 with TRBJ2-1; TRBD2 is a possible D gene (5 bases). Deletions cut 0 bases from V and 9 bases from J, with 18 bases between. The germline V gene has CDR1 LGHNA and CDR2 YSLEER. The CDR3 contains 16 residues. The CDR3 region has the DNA TGCGCCAGCAGCCAAGAAGTTAGCGTGGCCCTGGGTGAGCAGTTCTTC. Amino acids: CASSQEVSVALGEQFF.